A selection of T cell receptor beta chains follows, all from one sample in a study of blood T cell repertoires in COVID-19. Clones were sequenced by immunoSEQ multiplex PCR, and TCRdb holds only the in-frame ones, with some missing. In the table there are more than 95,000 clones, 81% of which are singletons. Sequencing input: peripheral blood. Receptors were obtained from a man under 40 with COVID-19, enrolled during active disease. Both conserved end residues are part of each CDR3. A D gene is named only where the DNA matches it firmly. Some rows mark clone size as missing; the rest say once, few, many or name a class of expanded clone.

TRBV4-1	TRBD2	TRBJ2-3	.	TGCGCCAGCAGCCAAGCTCGGCGGGGGGGCAGCACAGATACGCAGTATTTT	CASSQARRGGSTDTQYF
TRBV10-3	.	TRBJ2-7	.	TGTGCCATCAGTCCCGAGGTCTACGAGCAGTACTTC	CAISPEVYEQYF
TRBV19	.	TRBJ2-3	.	TGTGCCAGTAGTCCCCCGGTTAGCGTGAATACGCAGTATTTT	CASSPPVSVNTQYF
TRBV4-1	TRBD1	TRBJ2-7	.	TGCGCCAGCAGCCGCGTAGTGGGACAGGGCACCTACGAGCAGTACTTC	CASSRVVGQGTYEQYF
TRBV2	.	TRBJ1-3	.	TGTGCCAGTGAGACGGGAACTGGAAACACCATATATTTT	CASETGTGNTIYF
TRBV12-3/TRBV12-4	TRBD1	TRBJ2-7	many	TGTGCCAGCAGGGGGACAGGGACCTACGAGCAGTACTTC	CASRGTGTYEQYF
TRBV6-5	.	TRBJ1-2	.	TGTGCCAGCAGCTCCCCGGGATCCTACTATGGCTACACCTTC	CASSSPGSYYGYTF
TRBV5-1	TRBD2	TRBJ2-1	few	TGCGCCAGCAGCTTCGGGGCGGGAGGGTATAATGAGCAGTTCTTC	CASSFGAGGYNEQFF
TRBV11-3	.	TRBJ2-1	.	TGTGCCAGCAGCTCCAGGGACTTAGGGGGGGGCTTGGACAATGAGCAGTTCTTC	CASSSRDLGGGLDNEQFF
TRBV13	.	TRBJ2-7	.	TGTGCCAGCAGCTTAACGGGGGTCATCCACGAGCAGTACTTC	CASSLTGVIHEQYF
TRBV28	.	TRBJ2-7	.	TGTGCCAGCAGTTTCGGTGCCTACGAGCAGTACTTC	CASSFGAYEQYF
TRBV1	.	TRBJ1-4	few	TGCACCAGCAGCCAAGCCAGGGGTGAAAAACTGTTTTTT	CTSSQARGEKLFF
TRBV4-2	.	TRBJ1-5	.	TGTGCCAGCACCCACGCGGCAGGGAGCAATCAGCCCCAGCATTTT	CASTHAAGSNQPQHF
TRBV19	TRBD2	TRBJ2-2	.	TGTGCCAGTAGTGGGGGGACTAGCGGGAACACCGGGGAGCTGTTTTTT	CASSGGTSGNTGELFF
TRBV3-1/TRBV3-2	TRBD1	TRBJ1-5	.	TGTGCCAGCAGCTTTGGACAGGGAGGTCAGCCCCAGCATTTT	CASSFGQGGQPQHF
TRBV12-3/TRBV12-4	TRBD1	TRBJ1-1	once	TGTGCCAGCAGCCCGGGACAGAAAGCTTTCTTT	CASSPGQKAFF
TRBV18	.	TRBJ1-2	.	TGTGCCAGCTCACCCACACGAGGGGGACATGGCTACACCTTC	CASSPTRGGHGYTF
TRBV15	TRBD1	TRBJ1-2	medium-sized	TGTGCCACCAGCAGCGGGACAGGGGATACCTATGGCTACACCTTC	CATSSGTGDTYGYTF
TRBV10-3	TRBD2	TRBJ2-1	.	TGTGCCATCAGTGAGTCGGAAGCGGGAAGCGATGAGCAGTTCTTC	CAISESEAGSDEQFF
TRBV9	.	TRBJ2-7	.	TGTGCCAGCAGCGAGGGGGTAGGGGGCTCCTACGAGCAGTACTTC	CASSEGVGGSYEQYF
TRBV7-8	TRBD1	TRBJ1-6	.	TGTGCCAGCAGCTTAGTTGGACAGGGATATTCACCCCTCCACTTT	CASSLVGQGYSPLHF
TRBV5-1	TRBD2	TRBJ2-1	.	TGCGCCAGCAGTTCTAGCGGAGGATACAATGAGCAGTTCTTC	CASSSSGGYNEQFF
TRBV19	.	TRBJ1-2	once	TGTGCCAGTACCGGGACACAGAAGGTGGGCTACACCTTC	CASTGTQKVGYTF
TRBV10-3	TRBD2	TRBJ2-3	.	TGTGCCATTCGGGATAGCGGGGCCAGGGGAGATACGCAGTATTTT	CAIRDSGARGDTQYF
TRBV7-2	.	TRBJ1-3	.	TGTGCCAGCAGCTTAGGGTCGGGGGGCTCTGGAAACACCATATATTTT	CASSLGSGGSGNTIYF
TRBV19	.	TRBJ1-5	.	TGTGCCAGTCGTAGACTCTCAGGCAATCAGCCCCAGCATTTT	CASRRLSGNQPQHF
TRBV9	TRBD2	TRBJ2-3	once	TGTGCCAGCAGCGCCGGGACTAGCGGGTTCACAGATACGCAGTATTTT	CASSAGTSGFTDTQYF
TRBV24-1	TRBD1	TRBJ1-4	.	TGTGCCACCAGTGATCGGACAGGGGGCAAGGGGCTTAGGGAAAAACTGTTTTTT	CATSDRTGGKGLREKLFF
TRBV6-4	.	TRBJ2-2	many	TGTGCCAGCAGTGGGGGGGACACCGGGGAGCTGTTTTTT	CASSGGDTGELFF
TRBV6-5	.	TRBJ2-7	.	TGTGCCAGCAGACCCTTTTTAGGAGATAGCTACGAGCAGTACTTC	CASRPFLGDSYEQYF
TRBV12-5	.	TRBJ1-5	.	TGTGCTAGTGGTTTGGACAGGGTTCTCGGTCAGCCCCAGCATTTT	CASGLDRVLGQPQHF
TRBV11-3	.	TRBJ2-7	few	TGTGCCAGCAGCTTAGGTTGGGCGCAATCACGACTACGAGGCGAGCAGTACTTC	CASSLGWAQSRLRGEQYF
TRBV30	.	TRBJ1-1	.	TGTGCCTGGAGTGTACTGGGAAGGGTAGGCGGGACTGAAGCTTTCTTT	CAWSVLGRVGGTEAFF
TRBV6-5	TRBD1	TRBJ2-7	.	TGTGCCACCTCTGACAGGGCTGGTGGTTGGCAGTACTTC	CATSDRAGGWQYF
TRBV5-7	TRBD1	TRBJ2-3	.	TGTGCCAGCAGCTTGAAACAGGGGATAGGCACAGATACGCAGTATTTT	CASSLKQGIGTDTQYF
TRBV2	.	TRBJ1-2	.	TGTGCCAGCAGTGAGGCAAACTATGGCTACACCTTC	CASSEANYGYTF
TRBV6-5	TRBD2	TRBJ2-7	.	TGTGCCAGCAGACGAAAACTAGCGGGGGGGAACGAGCAGTACTTC	CASRRKLAGGNEQYF
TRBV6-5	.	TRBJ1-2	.	TGTGCCAGCAGTTACTCGTTCGGGGGGAACTATGGCTACACCTTC	CASSYSFGGNYGYTF
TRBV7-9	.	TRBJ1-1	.	TGTGCCAGCAGCTTAGCCCCGCCGGGGAACACTGAAGCTTTCTTT	CASSLAPPGNTEAFF
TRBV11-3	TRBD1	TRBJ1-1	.	TGTGCCAGCAGCTCGCCTAGACAGGGGGCAAGGAACACTGAAGCTTTCTTT	CASSSPRQGARNTEAFF
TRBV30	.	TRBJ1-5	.	TGTGCCTGGAGTGCGGTGAGGGAGCCCCAGCATTTT	CAWSAVREPQHF
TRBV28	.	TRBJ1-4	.	TGTGCCAGCAGTATCGGGGTCTCAACTAATGAAAAACTGTTTTTT	CASSIGVSTNEKLFF
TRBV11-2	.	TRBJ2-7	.	TGTGCCAGCAGCTCCCGTGGGACAACCTACGAGCAGTACTTC	CASSSRGTTYEQYF
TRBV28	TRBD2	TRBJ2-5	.	TGTGCCAGCAGTTCGGGGGGCCAAGAGACCCAGTACTTC	CASSSGGQETQYF
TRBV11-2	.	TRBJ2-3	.	TGTGCCAGCAGAATAGCCACAGATACGCAGTATTTT	CASRIATDTQYF
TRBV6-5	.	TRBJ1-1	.	TGTGCCAGCAGTTACTTAAAGGGGACTGAAGCTTTCTTT	CASSYLKGTEAFF
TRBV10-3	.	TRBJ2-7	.	TGTGCCATTCATACCCCCGGTAGCGACTCCTACGAGCAGTACTTC	CAIHTPGSDSYEQYF
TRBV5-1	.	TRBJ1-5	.	TGCGCCAGCAGCTTGGATGGGGACTCCCGCAATCAGCCCCAGCATTTT	CASSLDGDSRNQPQHF
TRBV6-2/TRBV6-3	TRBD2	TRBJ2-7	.	TGTGCCAGCAGTTACGAGGGACTAGCGGCATGGGAGCAGTACTTC	CASSYEGLAAWEQYF
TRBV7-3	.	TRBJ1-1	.	TGTGCCAGCAGCTTAATCGCGGCAGGAGGTCGGTTCACTGAAGCTTTCTTT	CASSLIAAGGRFTEAFF
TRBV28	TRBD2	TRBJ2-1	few	TGTGCCAGCCATTCGGGACTAGCGTTGTATGAGCAGTTCTTC	CASHSGLALYEQFF
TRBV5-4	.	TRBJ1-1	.	TGTGCCAGCAGCTTGGGTCTGGTCCGACAGAAGAACACTGAAGCTTTCTTT	CASSLGLVRQKNTEAFF
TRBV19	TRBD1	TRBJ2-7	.	TGTGCCAGTAGCGCACAGGGGATTTCCTACGAGCAGTACTTC	CASSAQGISYEQYF
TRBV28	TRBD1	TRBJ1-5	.	TGTGCCAGCAGTTTCCCTTGGACAGGGTGGGGCGTTGGGCAGCCCCAGCATTTT	CASSFPWTGWGVGQPQHF
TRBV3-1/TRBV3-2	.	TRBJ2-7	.	TGTGCCAGCAGCCCGAGTATGGGAGCTAATGAGCAGTACTTC	CASSPSMGANEQYF
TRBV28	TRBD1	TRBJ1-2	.	TGTGCCAGCAGTTTGGCGGGACAGGGGGCGCCGTACTATGGCTACACCTTC	CASSLAGQGAPYYGYTF
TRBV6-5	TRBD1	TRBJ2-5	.	TGTGCCAGCAGTTACTCCGGGACAGGCTCTCCGGAGACCCAGTACTTC	CASSYSGTGSPETQYF
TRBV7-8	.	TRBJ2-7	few	TGTGCCAGCAGCTTAGATGGCAGTTCGGGTTACGAGCAGTACTTC	CASSLDGSSGYEQYF
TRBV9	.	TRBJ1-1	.	TGTGCCAGCAGCGTGGACCCGGGGGGGACAACTGAAGCTTTCTTT	CASSVDPGGTTEAFF